Below are 17 T cell receptor beta chains sequenced from a single sample in a study of blood T cell repertoires in COVID-19. Sequenced by immunoSEQ multiplex PCR; TCRdb stores in-frame clones only, minus some. Found here are tens of thousands of clones, roughly four fifths of them singletons; the top ten hold just over 20%. The sequenced sample consisted of peripheral blood. These receptors were collected from a human donor in a cohort sampled during active COVID-19.

The V and J genes are TRBV2 and TRBJ1-3; D might be TRBD1 (5 bases). V was pared by 11 bases and J by 4 bases, with 12 bases between. The CDR3 runs 12 residues. Germline V gives CDR1 SNHLY, CDR2 FYNNEI. The CDR3 here is CAGRGEGNTIYF. In nucleotides, the CDR3 is TGTGCCGGTCGGGGGGAAGGAAACACCATATATTTT.

This clone has just one count. V is TRBV9 and J is TRBJ2-2, with 9 nucleotides matching TRBD2. CDR1 SGDLS and CDR2 YYNGEE come from the germline V gene. The ends lost 3 bases at V and 7 bases at J; junction bases unmatched: 13. This CDR3 region has 17 residues. The CDR3 protein is CASSETRAGGPVGELFF. As DNA, the CDR3 is TGTGCCAGCAGCGAAACCCGGGCGGGGGGGCCGGTCGGGGAGCTGTTTTTT.

The chain couples TRBV6-6 to TRBJ2-7, with 8 bases identical to TRBD1. Germline V gene data show CDR1 as MNHNY and CDR2 as SVGAGI (reference sequence). There are 12 residues in the CDR3. V was pared by 6 bases and J by 2 bases, with 0 bases of the junction left unmatched. The CDR3 DNA sequence: TGTGCCAGCAGGGACAGGGCCTACGAGCAGTACTTC. Its protein is CASRDRAYEQYF.

V usage is TRBV19 and J usage is TRBJ1-6; possibly TRBD1 for D (6 bases). V lost 8 bases, J lost 7 bases, and 12 bases lay in between. CDR1 is LNHDA and CDR2 is SQIVND in the germline V gene (reference sequence). The CDR3 has 13 amino acids. The CDR3 protein is CASVTGKNSPLHF. The CDR3 region has the DNA TGTGCCAGTGTTACAGGGAAGAATTCACCCCTCCACTTT.

This chain links TRBV12-2 with TRBJ2-4; no check of the table's D call, TRBD1, against the DNA was made. TRBV12-2 is marked as a pseudogene. The length of the CDR3 is 14 residues. The CDR3 protein is CASRLPKAKNIQYF. The DNA of the CDR3 is TGTGCAAGTCGCTTACCCAAAGCCAAAAACATTCAGTACTTC.

DNA for the CDR3: TGTGCCAGCAGTTCCGAGGACAGGGGGAGGTACGAGCAGTACTTC. It encodes CASSSEDRGRYEQYF. This rearrangement joins TRBV28 to TRBJ2-7; 10 nucleotides line up with TRBD1. There are 15 residues in the CDR3. Germline CDR1 reads MDHEN; CDR2 reads SYDVKM. V shed 4 bases and J 4 bases; nucleotides not matched to a gene: 7.

The rearrangement links TRBV30 to TRBJ1-2, with 9 bases identical to TRBD1. Trimming cost V 3 bases and J 4 bases; bases outside gene matches: 9. The CDR3 has 15 residues. The germline CDR1 and CDR2 sequences are GTSNPN and SVGIG (reference sequence). CDR3 protein: CAWSASGQGFYGYTF. CDR3 nucleotides: TGTGCCTGGAGCGCTTCCGGACAGGGGTTCTATGGCTACACCTTC.

The rearrangement joins TRBV7-9 to TRBJ1-6; no firm D call. The CDR3 runs 15 residues. The germline V gene encodes CDR1 SEHNR and CDR2 FQNEAQ (reference sequence). V was clipped by 1 base and J by 9 bases, with 13 bases between them. This chain's CDR3 is CASSLVRYSPSPLHF. The CDR3 DNA reads as TGTGCCAGCAGCTTAGTCAGATATTCCCCTTCACCCCTCCACTTT.

This sequence joins TRBV2 and TRBJ1-1; D is perhaps TRBD1 (6 bases). The CDR3 has 13 residues. Trimming stripped 8 bases from V and 11 bases from J, with 21 bases between. Germline V gene sequence: CDR1 SNHLY, CDR2 FYNNEI. The CDR3 bases are TGTGCCAGCTTGGGTGACAGGAACCTGATGGCTTTCTTT. The encoded protein is CASLGDRNLMAFF.

This rearrangement joins TRBV19 to TRBJ2-4, with 8 bases identical to TRBD2. V lost 5 bases to trimming and J lost 0 bases; unmatched junction nucleotides: 9. Germline CDR1 LNHDA, CDR2 SQIVND (reference sequence). CDR3 length: 17 residues. CDR3 nucleotide sequence: TGTGCCAGTAGTCCACGGGGGGGGACCCTAGCCAAAAACATTCAGTACTTC. This codes for CASSPRGGTLAKNIQYF.

This rearrangement joins TRBV5-4 to TRBJ1-2, with 7 bases fitting TRBD1. There are 14 residues in the CDR3. Unmatched junction bases numbered 7, after V lost 5 bases and J lost 3 bases. Per germline, CDR1 SGHNT and CDR2 YYREEE (reference sequence). The CDR3 DNA is TGTGCCAGCAGTACGGGACAGCCAGACTATGGCTACACCTTC. Its protein product is CASSTGQPDYGYTF.

The chain is built from TRBV5-4 and TRBJ2-1; 8 bases are a match to TRBD2. Germline CDR1 SGHNT, CDR2 YYREEE (reference sequence). V gave up 0 bases and J gave up 6 bases; unmatched junction bases: 5. The CDR3 has 15 amino acids. CDR3 in amino acids: CASSLGIAGTNEQFF. Here the CDR3 DNA reads TGTGCCAGCAGCTTGGGGATAGCGGGGACCAATGAGCAGTTCTTC.

The chain has TRBV9 and TRBJ2-3, with TRBD2 identical over 9 bases. J gave up 4 bases and V 0 bases, and 9 bases lay outside the gene matches. This CDR3 spans 17 amino acids. Looked up from germline, CDR1 is SGDLS and CDR2 is YYNGEE. The CDR3 sequence is CASSVAVLRGGSDTQYF. The CDR3 nucleotides are TGTGCCAGCAGCGTAGCAGTTTTGCGGGGGGGCTCAGATACGCAGTATTTT.

The V call is TRBV11-2, the J call TRBJ2-2; possibly TRBD2 for D (6 bases). Germline CDR1 and CDR2: SGHAT and FQNNGV. Trimming shortened V by 4 bases and J by 5 bases, and 14 bases separated the two germline ends. The length of the CDR3 is 15 residues. In DNA form, the CDR3 reads TGTGCCAGCAGCTGGGGCCTTGCGGGGACCGGGGAGCTGTTTTTT. Translation gives CASSWGLAGTGELFF.

The chain recombines TRBV18 with TRBJ2-5; TRBD1 matches 7 bases. Trimming took 4 bases from V and 4 from J; bases not matched to a gene: 3. The CDR3 extends over 13 amino acids. Germline V gene sequence: CDR1 KGHSH, CDR2 LQKENI. The DNA of the CDR3 is TGTGCCAGCTCACTACGGACAGGAGAGACCCAGTACTTC. Residues: CASSLRTGETQYF.

The J gene is TRBJ1-1, the V gene TRBV5-1, with no clear D. Germline V CDR1 and CDR2: SGHRS, YFSETQ. Trimming removed 7 bases from V and 1 base from J, with 14 bases in between. The CDR3 contains 14 residues. The CDR3 nucleotides are TGCGCCAGCGGCGATTACCGACAGAACACTGAAGCTTTCTTT. This gives the protein CASGDYRQNTEAFF.

This clone was picked up a small number of times. This rearrangement joins TRBV5-4 to TRBJ1-1; maybe TRBD1 (5 bases). Germline V lookup: CDR1 SGHNT, CDR2 YYREEE (reference sequence). Trimming cost V 1 base and J 11 bases, with 15 bases left between them. This CDR3 has 13 amino acids. In nucleotides, the CDR3 is TGTGCCAGCAGCTTGAATCAGGGCGATGGCGCTTTCTTT. This sequence encodes CASSLNQGDGAFF.